These 10 T cell receptor beta chains were sequenced from one sample in a study of blood T cells in healthy people across ages. A J-beta primer mix and a sample-barcoded 5' primer were used in a second PCR of about 7 to 12 cycles. TCRdb reprocessed the 5' RACE reads with MiXCR, giving one entry per CDR3 protein. The sample lists 1.4 million or so distinct CDR3 sequences; under 55% were seen once. Sequences were obtained from blood. These receptors were obtained from a woman under 30 in good health.

Turning to this clonotype: An end of the junction does not agree with germline; a read error may underlie this. This chain links TRBV20-1 with TRBJ2-1, with 8 bases fitting TRBD1. The CDR3 runs 18 residues. Looked up from germline, CDR1 is DFQATT and CDR2 is SNEGSKA (reference sequence). The CDR3 protein is CSAETGVRLSLSYNERFF. CDR3 nucleotide sequence: TGCAGTGCCGAGACAGGGGTACGCCTATCGCTCTCCTACAATGAGCGGTTCTTC.

This chain uses TRBV29-1 with TRBJ2-7; D remains unclear. Germline CDR1 and CDR2: SQVTM and ANQGSEA. CDR3 length: 11 amino acids. Trimming removed 3 bases at V and 9 bases at J, with 12 bases between. CDR3 amino acids: CSVDCQEGQYF. DNA of the CDR3: TGCAGCGTTGATTGCCAGGAAGGGCAGTACTTC.

The V call is TRBV24-1, the J call TRBJ2-3; D unresolved. Germline assignment: CDR1 KGHDR and CDR2 SFDVKD. The CDR3 length is 15 residues. Trimming took 4 bases from V and 5 from J, leaving 15 bases between them. The CDR3 reads CATSDHSRSEDTQYF. In DNA, the CDR3 is TGTGCCACCAGTGACCATTCAAGGTCTGAAGATACGCAGTATTTT.

V usage is TRBV29-1 and J usage is TRBJ2-7, with 9 bases aligning to TRBD1. Per germline, CDR1 SQVTM and CDR2 ANQGSEA. The CDR3 spans 15 residues. V lost 4 bases to trimming and J lost 0 bases; unmatched junction nucleotides: 7. The CDR3 sequence is CSVADEQGASYEQYF. The CDR3 DNA reads as TGCAGCGTTGCCGACGAACAGGGGGCCTCCTACGAGCAGTACTTC.

This clonotype came up a few times. J is TRBJ2-1 and V is TRBV14; D remains unclear. This CDR3 has 13 residues. Germline values: CDR1 SGHDN, CDR2 FVKESK. V lost 0 bases, J lost 9 bases, and 9 bases lay in between. The CDR3 loop reads CASSQEVPTEQFF. The CDR3, as DNA: TGTGCCAGCAGCCAAGAAGTTCCAACTGAGCAGTTCTTC.

This clonotype was seen at least ten times. The genes are TRBV5-1 and TRBJ2-2; 8 nucleotides align to TRBD1. CDR1 is SGHRS, CDR2 YFSETQ, per germline. There are 16 residues in the CDR3. The junction had 13 bases not matched to a gene; V was cut back by 4 bases and J by 8 bases. CDR3 loop: CASSPSGTGIRGELFF. CDR3 DNA sequence: TGCGCCAGCAGCCCCTCCGGGACAGGCATTAGGGGGGAGCTGTTTTTT.

The chain combines TRBV20-1 with TRBJ1-1, with D possibly TRBD1 on 6 matching bases. This CDR3 is built from 14 residues. The ends were cut back, 6 bases at V and 0 bases at J, with 14 bases in the middle. Looked up from germline, CDR1 is DFQATT and CDR2 is SNEGSKA (reference sequence). In DNA form, the CDR3 reads TGCAGTGCGATTACAGGGAACTTGAACACTGAAGCTTTCTTT. Amino acids: CSAITGNLNTEAFF.

This clonotype was counted a few times. This sequence joins TRBV20-1 and TRBJ2-3; unclear D gene. Per the germline V gene, CDR1 is DFQATT and CDR2 is SNEGSKA (reference sequence). With 4 bases removed from V and 0 bases from J, the gap between germline ends came to 11 bases. The CDR3 is 14 amino acids. The DNA of the CDR3 is TGCAGTGCTATGGAGACAAGTAGCACAGATACGCAGTATTTT. Translation: CSAMETSSTDTQYF.

This chain connects TRBV7-2 to TRBJ2-5; TRBD1 matches 7 bases. Germline CDR1 reads SGHTA; CDR2 reads FQGNSA. The CDR3 extends over 15 amino acids. V lost 4 bases, J lost 6 bases, and 11 bases stayed unmatched. The CDR3 spells CASSSLGQRWKTQYF. CDR3 bases: TGTGCCAGCAGCTCGTTGGGACAGAGGTGGAAGACCCAGTACTTC.

The rearrangement joins TRBV14 to TRBJ1-2; the D is unclear. CDR1 SGHDN and CDR2 FVKESK come from the germline V gene. This CDR3 region has 14 residues. Trimming removed 1 base from V and 5 bases from J, with 11 bases in between. DNA of the CDR3: TGTGCCAGCAGCCAAGTGAACGGAATTTATGGCTACACCTTC. Translation gives CASSQVNGIYGYTF.